This record covers a single T cell receptor (beta chain). This specimen comes from a study of T cell changes during pregnancy in multiple sclerosis. TCRdb's table, derived via immunoSEQ multiplex PCR, lists solely in-frame clones and lacks some. This repertoire shows about 40,000 clones, around 94% found once; its top ten account for 0.75% to 0.85%. The V and J ends lost 1 base and 4 bases respectively, with 10 bases between them. The CDR3 spans 14 residues. CDR1 and CDR2 (germline): LNHDA, SQIVND (reference sequence). This material consisted of CD4+ T cells from peripheral blood mononuclear cells, taken before pregnancy. The receptor comes from a female donor with multiple sclerosis, enrolled in a pregnancy study. The chain is built from TRBV19 and TRBJ2-5; no clear D. Here the CDR3 DNA reads TGTGCCAGTAGTATAGGGCCAGGAACAGAGACCCAGTACTTC. This translates into CASSIGPGTETQYF.